The clone carrying this T cell receptor beta chain was seen more than once but under ten times. Its antigen is as yet unknown. These data are taken from a study of early T cells in non-severe SARS-CoV-2 infection. About the research overall: Sequencing used unsorted whole-blood bulk RNA, so chains lack pairing.

The J segment lost 4 bases and the V segment lost 8 bases, leaving 10 bases of the junction unmatched. The CDR3 consists of 15 residues. Germline CDR1 is SNHLY and CDR2 is FYNNEI. Study-wide findings and caveats: A preference for anti-spike CD8 responses marked VDJdb matching, which missed private and CD4 specificities.

Individual cDNA molecules each received unique molecular identifiers attached to them. TCRdb re-called the 5' RACE reads with MiXCR, one entry per CDR3 protein. The sample holds around 89,000 distinct CDR3 sequences, roughly 14% seen once. The sequencing input was whole blood. This clonotype originated in an adult who was a healthcare worker with PCR-confirmed SARS-CoV-2 infection or an uninfected control (not recorded which). V gene TRBV2 combines with J gene TRBJ1-5, with TRBD1 matching over 8 bases. The chain's CDR3 is CASSQTGVVNQPQHF. In DNA form, the CDR3 reads TGTGCCAGCTCCCAGACAGGGGTAGTTAATCAGCCCCAGCATTTT.